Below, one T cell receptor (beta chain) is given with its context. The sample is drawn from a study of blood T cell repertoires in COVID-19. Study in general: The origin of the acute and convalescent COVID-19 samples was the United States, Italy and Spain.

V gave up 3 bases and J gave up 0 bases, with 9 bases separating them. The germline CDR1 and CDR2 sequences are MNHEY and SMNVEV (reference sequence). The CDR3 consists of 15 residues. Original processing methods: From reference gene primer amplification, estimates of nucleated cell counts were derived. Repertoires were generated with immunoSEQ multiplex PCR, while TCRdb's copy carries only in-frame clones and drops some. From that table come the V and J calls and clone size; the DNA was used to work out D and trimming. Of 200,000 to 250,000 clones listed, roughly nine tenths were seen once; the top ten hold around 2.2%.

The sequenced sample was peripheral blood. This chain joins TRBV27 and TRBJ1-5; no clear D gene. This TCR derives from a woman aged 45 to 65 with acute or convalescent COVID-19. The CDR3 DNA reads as TGTGCCAGCAGTTTGGGAGGACCTAGCAATCAGCCCCAGCATTTT. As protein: CASSLGGPSNQPQHF.